The rows below give T cell receptor beta chains drawn from one sample of a study of T cells after yellow fever vaccination. MiXCR was run by TCRdb on the 5' RACE reads, yielding one entry per CDR3 protein. The sample contains approximately 550,000 distinct CDR3 sequences, less than 20% of which appear only once. The sample was PBMCs, taken 15 days after the yellow fever booster vaccination. These receptors were obtained from a man under 40 who received the YFV17D yellow fever vaccine. Each CDR3 is given with its conserved first and last residue. Each record gives: J gene, D gene, V gene, clone size, CDR3 protein, CDR3 DNA. The D gene is left open where the match is weak. Size is omitted from some rows. Given values are once, few, many or a class for expanded clones.

j_call: TRBJ2-3; d_call: TRBD2; v_call: TRBV10-3; clone_size: -; cdr3_aa: CAISETLAGGPFTDTQYF; cdr3_nt: TGTGCCATCAGTGAGACATTAGCGGGAGGGCCGTTCACAGATACGCAGTATTTT
j_call: TRBJ2-3; d_call: TRBD2; v_call: TRBV7-3; clone_size: once; cdr3_aa: CASSTGLADAGTQYF; cdr3_nt: TGTGCCAGCAGCACGGGACTAGCGGACGCCGGTACGCAGTATTTT
j_call: TRBJ2-1; d_call: -; v_call: TRBV5-6; clone_size: -; cdr3_aa: CASSAAGHYNEQFF; cdr3_nt: TGTGCCAGCAGCGCGGCGGGACACTACAATGAGCAGTTCTTC
j_call: TRBJ2-5; d_call: -; v_call: TRBV12-3/TRBV12-4; clone_size: -; cdr3_aa: CASSPQGWQETQYF; cdr3_nt: TGTGCCAGCAGTCCACAGGGTTGGCAAGAGACCCAGTACTTC
j_call: TRBJ2-5; d_call: -; v_call: TRBV6-5; clone_size: few; cdr3_aa: CASSYSRVSAQYF; cdr3_nt: TGTGCCAGCAGTTACTCCAGGGTTTCGGCCCAGTACTTC
j_call: TRBJ1-2; d_call: -; v_call: TRBV10-3; clone_size: -; cdr3_aa: CALSERDGGYTF; cdr3_nt: TGTGCCCTATCGGAACGAGATGGGGGCTACACCTTC
j_call: TRBJ1-5; d_call: -; v_call: TRBV30; clone_size: few; cdr3_aa: CAWSTGLGNQPQHF; cdr3_nt: TGTGCCTGGAGTACGGGGTTAGGCAATCAGCCCCAGCATTTT
j_call: TRBJ2-7; d_call: TRBD2; v_call: TRBV12-3/TRBV12-4; clone_size: few; cdr3_aa: CASTAGDWGYEQYF; cdr3_nt: TGTGCCAGCACCGCGGGGGACTGGGGCTACGAGCAGTACTTC
j_call: TRBJ2-7; d_call: TRBD2; v_call: TRBV7-2; clone_size: -; cdr3_aa: CASSLVAGNYEQYF; cdr3_nt: TGTGCCAGCAGCTTAGTAGCGGGAAACTACGAGCAGTACTTC
j_call: TRBJ2-5; d_call: TRBD2; v_call: TRBV19; clone_size: few; cdr3_aa: CASSGRLAGEETQYF; cdr3_nt: TGTGCCAGTAGTGGACGACTAGCGGGAGAAGAGACCCAGTACTTC
j_call: TRBJ2-5; d_call: -; v_call: TRBV6-5; clone_size: many; cdr3_aa: CASSQGGETQYF; cdr3_nt: TGTGCCAGCAGCCAAGGGGGGGAGACCCAGTACTTC
j_call: TRBJ2-7; d_call: -; v_call: TRBV9; clone_size: few; cdr3_aa: CASSVGQRSDEQYF; cdr3_nt: TGTGCCAGCAGCGTAGGTCAGCGGTCAGACGAGCAGTACTTC
j_call: TRBJ1-5; d_call: -; v_call: TRBV5-1; clone_size: -; cdr3_aa: CASSLEGFNSNQPQHF; cdr3_nt: TGCGCCAGCAGCTTGGAGGGATTTAATAGCAATCAGCCCCAGCATTTT
j_call: TRBJ2-2; d_call: -; v_call: TRBV29-1; clone_size: -; cdr3_aa: CSVALTSTGELFF; cdr3_nt: TGCAGCGTTGCCTTGACTTCCACCGGGGAGCTGTTTTTT
j_call: TRBJ2-3; d_call: -; v_call: TRBV20-1; clone_size: -; cdr3_aa: CSARDPGQKSTDTQYF; cdr3_nt: TGCAGTGCTAGAGACCCTGGCCAGAAAAGCACAGATACGCAGTATTTT
j_call: TRBJ2-2; d_call: TRBD1; v_call: TRBV7-6; clone_size: few; cdr3_aa: CASARQGARELFF; cdr3_nt: TGTGCCAGCGCCAGGCAGGGGGCAAGGGAGCTGTTTTTT
j_call: TRBJ2-1; d_call: TRBD2; v_call: TRBV30; clone_size: -; cdr3_aa: CAWQGGRARNEQFF; cdr3_nt: TGTGCCTGGCAGGGCGGGAGGGCCAGGAATGAGCAGTTCTTC
j_call: TRBJ2-2; d_call: -; v_call: TRBV15; clone_size: -; cdr3_aa: CATINQNTGELFF; cdr3_nt: TGTGCCACCATTAACCAGAACACCGGGGAGCTGTTTTTT